This record looks at one T cell receptor beta chain sequence and its context. The antigen remains unidentified. The data stem from a study of CD8 T cells in Susac syndrome. Study-level results: In its TCR sequencing and HLA analysis, the study acknowledged that the number of individuals was relatively small.

With random hexamers, roughly 0.45 to 1 ug RNA was reverse transcribed. TCRdb independently ran MiXCR on the immunoSEQ multiplex PCR reads; one entry per CDR3 protein. This table holds 180,000 or so distinct CDR3 sequences, about 94% found once. V gave up 1 base and J gave up 5 bases; unmatched junction bases: 10. Germline-derived CDR1 and CDR2 are LGHDT and YNNKEL (reference sequence). There are 17 residues in the CDR3. Sequencing input: CD4+ T cells from PBMCs. The sequence was obtained from a human donor in good health. V usage is TRBV3-1 and J usage is TRBJ2-7, with TRBD1 matching 11 bases. The CDR3 DNA reads TGTGCCAGCAGCCAAGCCGTGGACAGGGGGCCCGGGGACGAGCAGTACTTC. It yields the protein CASSQAVDRGPGDEQYF.